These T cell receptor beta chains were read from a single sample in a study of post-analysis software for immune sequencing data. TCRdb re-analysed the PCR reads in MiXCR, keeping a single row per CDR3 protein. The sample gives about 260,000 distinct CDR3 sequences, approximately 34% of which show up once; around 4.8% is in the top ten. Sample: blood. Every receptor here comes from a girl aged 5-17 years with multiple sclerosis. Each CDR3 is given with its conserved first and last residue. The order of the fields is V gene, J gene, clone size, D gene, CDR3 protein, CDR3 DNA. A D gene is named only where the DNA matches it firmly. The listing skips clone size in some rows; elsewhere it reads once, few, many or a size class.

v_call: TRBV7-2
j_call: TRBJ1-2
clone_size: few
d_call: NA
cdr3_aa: CASSWENRAYGYTF
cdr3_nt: TGTGCCAGCAGCTGGGAGAACAGGGCCTATGGCTACACCTTC

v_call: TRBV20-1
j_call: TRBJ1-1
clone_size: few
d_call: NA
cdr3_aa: CSYKTGNTEAFF
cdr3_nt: TGCAGTTATAAGACAGGGAACACTGAAGCTTTCTTT

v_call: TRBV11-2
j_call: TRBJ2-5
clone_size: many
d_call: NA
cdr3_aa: CASSLASRVQETQYF
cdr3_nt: TGTGCCAGCAGCTTAGCTTCTCGGGTACAAGAGACCCAGTACTTC

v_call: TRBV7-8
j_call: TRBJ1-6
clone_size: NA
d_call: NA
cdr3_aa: CASSLALHLMENLHF
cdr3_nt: TGTGCCAGCAGCTTAGCACTTCATTTAATGGAAAACCTCCACTTT

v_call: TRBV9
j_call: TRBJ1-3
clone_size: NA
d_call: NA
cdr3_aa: CASSAQDSSGNTIYF
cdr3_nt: TGTGCCAGCAGCGCTCAGGATTCCTCTGGAAACACCATATATTTT

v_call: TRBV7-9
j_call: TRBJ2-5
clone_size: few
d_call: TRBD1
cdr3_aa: CASSLRQGASDQYF
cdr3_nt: TGTGCCAGCAGCTTACGACAGGGGGCTTCTGACCAGTACTTC

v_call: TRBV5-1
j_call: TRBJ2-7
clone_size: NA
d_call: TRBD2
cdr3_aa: CASRATSGYYEQYF
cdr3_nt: TGCGCCAGCCGGGCCACTAGCGGCTACTACGAGCAGTACTTC

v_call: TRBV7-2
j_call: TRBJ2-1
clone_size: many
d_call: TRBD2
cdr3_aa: CASSLLAGVTYNEQFF
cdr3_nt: TGTGCCAGCAGCCTACTAGCGGGAGTTACCTACAATGAGCAGTTCTTC

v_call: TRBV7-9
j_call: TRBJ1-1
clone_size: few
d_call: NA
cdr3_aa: CASSRIEGTEAFF
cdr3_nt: TGTGCCAGCAGCCGGATCGAGGGGACTGAAGCTTTCTTT

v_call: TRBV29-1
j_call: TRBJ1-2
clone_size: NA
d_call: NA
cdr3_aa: CSVERPLDGGYTF
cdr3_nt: TGCAGCGTTGAACGACCGCTCGATGGGGGCTACACCTTC

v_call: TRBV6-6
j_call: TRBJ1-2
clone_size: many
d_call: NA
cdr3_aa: CASTTLRQAQIPYGYTF
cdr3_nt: TGTGCCAGCACCACCCTGAGACAGGCTCAAATTCCCTATGGCTACACCTTC

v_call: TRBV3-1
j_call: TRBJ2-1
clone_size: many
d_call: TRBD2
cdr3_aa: CASSRQLAGANEQFF
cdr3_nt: TGTGCCAGCAGCCGCCAACTAGCGGGAGCGAATGAGCAGTTCTTC

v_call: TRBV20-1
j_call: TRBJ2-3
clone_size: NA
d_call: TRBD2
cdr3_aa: CSARTSGSKQYF
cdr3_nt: TGCAGTGCGAGGACTAGCGGGAGCAAGCAGTATTTT

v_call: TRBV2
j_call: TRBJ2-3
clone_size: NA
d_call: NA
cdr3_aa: CASSRSGTSTDTQYF
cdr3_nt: TGTGCCAGCAGTCGATCCGGGACATCTACAGATACGCAGTATTTT

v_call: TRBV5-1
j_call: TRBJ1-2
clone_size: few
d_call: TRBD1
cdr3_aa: CASSFGDSNYGYTF
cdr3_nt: TGCGCCAGCAGCTTCGGGGACAGCAACTATGGCTACACCTTC

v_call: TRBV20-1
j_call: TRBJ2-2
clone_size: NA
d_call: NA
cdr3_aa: CSAKPRDIWNTGELFF
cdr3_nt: TGCAGTGCCAAACCTCGGGACATTTGGAACACCGGGGAGCTGTTTTTT

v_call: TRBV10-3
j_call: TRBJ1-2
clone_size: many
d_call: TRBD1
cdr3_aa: CAIRGTGGGYGYTF
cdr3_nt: TGTGCCATCCGTGGGACAGGGGGAGGCTATGGCTACACCTTC

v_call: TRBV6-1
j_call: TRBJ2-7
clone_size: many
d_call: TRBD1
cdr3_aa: CASSTDRAWDEQYF
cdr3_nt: TGTGCCAGCAGTACAGACAGGGCCTGGGACGAGCAGTACTTC

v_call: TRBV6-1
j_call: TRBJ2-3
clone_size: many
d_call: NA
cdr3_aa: CASTKDTRTQYF
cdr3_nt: TGTGCCAGCACCAAGGACACTCGGACGCAGTATTTT

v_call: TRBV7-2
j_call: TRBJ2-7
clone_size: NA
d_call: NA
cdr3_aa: CASSPPFSPYEQYF
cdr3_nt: TGTGCCAGCAGCCCCCCGTTCTCTCCCTACGAGCAGTACTTC

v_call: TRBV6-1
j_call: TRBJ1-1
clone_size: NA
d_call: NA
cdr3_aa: CASSGQAATEAFF
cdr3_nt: TGTGCCAGCAGTGGACAGGCCGCCACTGAAGCTTTCTTT

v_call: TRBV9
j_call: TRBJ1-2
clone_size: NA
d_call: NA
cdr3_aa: CASNVEGPVGYTF
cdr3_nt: TGTGCCAGCAACGTGGAGGGTCCGGTTGGCTACACCTTC

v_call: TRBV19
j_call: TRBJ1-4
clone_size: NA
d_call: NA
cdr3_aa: CASSMANNEKLFF
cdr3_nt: TGTGCCAGTAGTATGGCAAATAATGAAAAACTGTTTTTT

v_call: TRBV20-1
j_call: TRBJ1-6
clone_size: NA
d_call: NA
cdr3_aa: CSARSRPSYNSPLHF
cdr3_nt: TGCAGTGCTAGATCCAGGCCCTCCTATAATTCACCCCTCCACTTT

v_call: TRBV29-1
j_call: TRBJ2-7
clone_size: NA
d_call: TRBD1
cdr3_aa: CSAHRGAEQYF
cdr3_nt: TGCAGCGCCCACAGGGGGGCCGAGCAGTACTTC

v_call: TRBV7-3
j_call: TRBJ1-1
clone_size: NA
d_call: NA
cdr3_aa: CASRGGGDTEAFF
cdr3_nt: TGTGCCAGCAGAGGGGGAGGGGACACTGAAGCTTTCTTT